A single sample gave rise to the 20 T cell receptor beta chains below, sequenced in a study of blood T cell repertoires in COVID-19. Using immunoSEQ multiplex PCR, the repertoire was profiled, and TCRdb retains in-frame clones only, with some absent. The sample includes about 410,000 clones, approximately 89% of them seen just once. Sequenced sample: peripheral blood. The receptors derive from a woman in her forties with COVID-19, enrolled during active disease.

Here the CDR3 DNA reads TGTGCCAGCAGCCATACAACGGACAGGTTTTACTCCTACGAGCAGTACTTC. This codes for CASSHTTDRFYSYEQYF. V and J are TRBV14 and TRBJ2-7, with 7 bases matching TRBD1. The V gene's germline CDR1 is SGHDN and CDR2 FVKESK. The CDR3 sequence is 17 residues long. V shed 3 bases and J 0 bases; nucleotides not matched to a gene: 11.

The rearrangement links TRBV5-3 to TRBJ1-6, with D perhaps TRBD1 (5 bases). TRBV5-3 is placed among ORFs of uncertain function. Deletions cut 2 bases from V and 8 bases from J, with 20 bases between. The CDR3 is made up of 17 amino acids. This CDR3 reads CARSFGHFLPPDSPLHF. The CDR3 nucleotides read TGTGCCAGAAGCTTCGGACACTTTCTTCCACCGGATTCACCCCTCCACTTT.

CDR3 loop: CASSYPSGYGYTF. For the CDR3, the DNA is TGTGCCAGCAGTTACCCCTCGGGCTATGGCTACACCTTC. The genes are TRBV6-5 and TRBJ1-2, with D uncertain. CDR1 MNHEY and CDR2 SVGAGI come from the germline V gene. V was pared by 2 bases and J by 4 bases, with 8 bases between. This CDR3 has 13 residues.

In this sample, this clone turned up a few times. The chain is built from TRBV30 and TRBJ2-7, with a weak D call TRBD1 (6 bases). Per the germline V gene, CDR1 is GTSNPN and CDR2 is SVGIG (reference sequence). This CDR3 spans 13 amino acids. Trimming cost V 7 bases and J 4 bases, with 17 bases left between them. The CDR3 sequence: CALNSNTGYEQYF. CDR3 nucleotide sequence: TGTGCCTTAAACTCCAATACAGGGTACGAGCAGTACTTC.

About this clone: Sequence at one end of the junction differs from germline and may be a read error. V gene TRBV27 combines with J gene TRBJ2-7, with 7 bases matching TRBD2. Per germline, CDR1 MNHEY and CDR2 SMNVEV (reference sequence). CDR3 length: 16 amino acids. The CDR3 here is CATSPFRGSPAREQYF. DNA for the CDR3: TGTGCCACCAGTCCTTTCCGCGGGAGTCCCGCAAGGGAGCAGTACTTC.

The CDR3 region is CASSYSSATGEKLFF. The CDR3 DNA reads as TGTGCCAGCAGTTACTCTTCTGCGACAGGGGAAAAACTGTTTTTT. This sequence joins TRBV6-2 or TRBV6-3 and TRBJ1-4; 7 bases match TRBD1. The CDR3 extends over 15 amino acids. Trimming cost V 0 bases and J 8 bases; bases outside gene matches: 6. Looked up from germline, CDR1 is MNHEY and CDR2 is SVGEGT.

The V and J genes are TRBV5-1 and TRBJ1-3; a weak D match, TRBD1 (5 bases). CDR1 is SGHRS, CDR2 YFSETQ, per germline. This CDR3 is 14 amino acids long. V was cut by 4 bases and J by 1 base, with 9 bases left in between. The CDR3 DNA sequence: TGCGCCAGCAGCCCCTGGACATCTGGAAACACCATATATTTT. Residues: CASSPWTSGNTIYF. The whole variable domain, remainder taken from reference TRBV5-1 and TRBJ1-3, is KAGVTQTPRYLIKTRGQQVTLSCSPISGHRSVSWYQQTPGQGLQFLFEYFSETQRNKGNFPGRFSGRQFSNSRSEMNVSTLELGDSALYLCASSPWTSGNTIYFGEGSWLTVV.

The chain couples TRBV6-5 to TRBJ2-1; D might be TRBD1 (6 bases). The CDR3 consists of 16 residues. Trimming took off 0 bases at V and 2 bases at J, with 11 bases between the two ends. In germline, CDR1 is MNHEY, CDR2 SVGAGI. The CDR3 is CASSYSVGAPYNEQFF. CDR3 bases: TGTGCCAGCAGTTACTCGGTGGGGGCCCCCTACAATGAGCAGTTCTTC.

The CDR3 sequence is CASSFAGGARSGYTF. The CDR3 DNA sequence: TGTGCCAGCAGTTTTGCAGGGGGCGCTAGGAGTGGCTACACCTTC. The J gene is TRBJ1-2, the V gene TRBV28, with 8 bases lining up with TRBD1. There are 15 residues in the CDR3. The J segment lost 7 bases and the V segment lost 3 bases, leaving 10 bases of the junction unmatched. CDR1 and CDR2 (germline): MDHEN, SYDVKM.

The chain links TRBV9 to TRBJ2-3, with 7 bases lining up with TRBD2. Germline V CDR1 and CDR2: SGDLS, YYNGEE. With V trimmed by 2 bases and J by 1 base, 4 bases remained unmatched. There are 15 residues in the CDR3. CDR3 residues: CASSVAAGGTDTQYF. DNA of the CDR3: TGTGCCAGCAGCGTTGCGGCGGGGGGCACAGATACGCAGTATTTT.

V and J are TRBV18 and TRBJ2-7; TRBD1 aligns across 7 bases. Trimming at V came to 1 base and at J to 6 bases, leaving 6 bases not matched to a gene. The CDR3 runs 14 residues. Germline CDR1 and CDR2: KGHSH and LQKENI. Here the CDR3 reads CASSPQGQLSEQYF. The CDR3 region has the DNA TGTGCCAGCTCACCACAGGGACAGCTAAGCGAGCAGTACTTC.

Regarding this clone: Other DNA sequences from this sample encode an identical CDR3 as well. The chain's CDR3 is CASSLRDTEAFF. CDR3 DNA sequence: TGCGCCAGCAGCCTCAGGGACACTGAAGCTTTCTTT. The chain combines TRBV5-1 with TRBJ1-1; perhaps TRBD1 as D (5 bases). Germline CDR1 SGHRS, CDR2 YFSETQ. V was trimmed by 4 bases and J by 3 bases, leaving 7 bases between them. This CDR3 region has 12 residues.

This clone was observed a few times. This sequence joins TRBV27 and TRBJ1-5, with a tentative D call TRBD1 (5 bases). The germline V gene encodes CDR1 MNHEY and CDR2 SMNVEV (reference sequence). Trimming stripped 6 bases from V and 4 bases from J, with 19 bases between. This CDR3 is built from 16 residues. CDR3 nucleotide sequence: TGTGCCAGCAGCTCTAAAGGGGTCTCTGGGAATCAGCCCCAGCATTTT. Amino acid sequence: CASSSKGVSGNQPQHF.

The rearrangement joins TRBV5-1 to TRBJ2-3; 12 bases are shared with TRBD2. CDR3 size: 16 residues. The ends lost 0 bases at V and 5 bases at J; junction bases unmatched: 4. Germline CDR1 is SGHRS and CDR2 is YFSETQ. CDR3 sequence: CASSLELAGGGDTQYF. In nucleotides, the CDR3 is TGCGCCAGCAGCTTGGAACTAGCGGGAGGCGGAGATACGCAGTATTTT.

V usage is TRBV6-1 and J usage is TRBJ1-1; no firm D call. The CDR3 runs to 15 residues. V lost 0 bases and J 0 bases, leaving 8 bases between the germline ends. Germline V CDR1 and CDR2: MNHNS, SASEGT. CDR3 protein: CASSEARLMNTEAFF. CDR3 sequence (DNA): TGTGCCAGCAGTGAAGCCCGACTAATGAACACTGAAGCTTTCTTT.

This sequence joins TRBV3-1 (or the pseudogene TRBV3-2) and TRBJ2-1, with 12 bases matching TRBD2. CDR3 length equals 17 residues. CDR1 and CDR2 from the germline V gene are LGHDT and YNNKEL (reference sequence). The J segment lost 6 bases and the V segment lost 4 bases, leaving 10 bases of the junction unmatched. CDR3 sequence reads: CASSPRASGRVRNEQFF. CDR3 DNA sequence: TGTGCCAGCAGCCCAAGGGCTAGCGGGAGGGTCCGCAATGAGCAGTTCTTC.

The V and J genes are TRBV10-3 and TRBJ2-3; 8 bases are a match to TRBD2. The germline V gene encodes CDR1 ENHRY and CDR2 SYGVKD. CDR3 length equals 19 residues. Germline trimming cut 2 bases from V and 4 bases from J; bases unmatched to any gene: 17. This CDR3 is CAISENVNLRGGTADTQYF. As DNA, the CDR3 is TGTGCCATCAGTGAGAACGTAAACTTACGCGGGGGGACGGCAGATACGCAGTATTTT.

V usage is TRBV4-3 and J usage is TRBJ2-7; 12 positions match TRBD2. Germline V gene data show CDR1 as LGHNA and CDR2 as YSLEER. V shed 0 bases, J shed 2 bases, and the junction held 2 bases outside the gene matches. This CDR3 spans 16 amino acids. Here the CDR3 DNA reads TGCGCCAGCAGCCAAGATCGACTAGCGGGGGCCTACGAGCAGTACTTC. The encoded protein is CASSQDRLAGAYEQYF.

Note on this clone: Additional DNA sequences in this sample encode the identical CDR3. The CDR3: CASSPQAGDEKLFF. The CDR3 DNA sequence: TGTGCCAGCTCACCACAGGCAGGGGATGAAAAACTGTTTTTT. The V and J genes are TRBV18 and TRBJ1-4; the D gene is possibly TRBD1 (6 bases). Per the germline V gene, CDR1 is KGHSH and CDR2 is LQKENI. The CDR3 is 14 residues long. Trimming took off 1 base at V and 6 bases at J, with 9 bases between the two ends.

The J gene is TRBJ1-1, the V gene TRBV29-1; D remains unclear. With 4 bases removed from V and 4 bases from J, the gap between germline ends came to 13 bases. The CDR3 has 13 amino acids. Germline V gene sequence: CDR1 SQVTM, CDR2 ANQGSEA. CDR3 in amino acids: CSVAPPEGTEAFF. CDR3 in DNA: TGCAGCGTTGCCCCCCCCGAGGGCACTGAAGCTTTCTTT.